This entry lists 5 T cell receptor beta chains sequenced from one sample in a study of tumor-infiltrating lymphocytes in localized non-small cell lung cancer. TCRdb's table, derived via immunoSEQ multiplex PCR, lists solely in-frame clones and lacks some. This sample has 25,000 to 30,000 clones; 75% to 90% occur once, and the top ten carry about 1.9%. Sequencing was done on a sample of lung tumor tissue. The receptor source for this set is a human donor with non-small cell lung cancer.

This sequence joins TRBV2 and TRBJ1-1; no firm D call. Germline V CDR1 and CDR2: SNHLY, FYNNEI. The CDR3 sequence is 13 residues long. V lost 2 bases and J lost 1, with 5 bases in between. The CDR3 nucleotides read TGTGCCAGCAGTGAAATGGAGAACACTGAAGCTTTCTTT. Residues: CASSEMENTEAFF. The whole variable domain, remainder taken from reference TRBV2 and TRBJ1-1, is EPEVTQTPSHQVTQMGQEVILRCVPISNHLYFYWYRQILGQKVEFLVSFYNNEISEKSEIFDDQFSVERPDGSNFTLKIRSTKLEDSAMYFCASSEMENTEAFFGQGTRLTVV.

To note about this clone: The junction does not match germline at one end; this may be a read error. The J gene is TRBJ2-5, the V gene TRBV7-7; 7 bases align to TRBD2. Germline V gene data show CDR1 as SSHAT and CDR2 as FNYEAQ (reference sequence). The CDR3 covers 16 residues. The CDR3 DNA reads as TGTGCTAGCAGCTTAGCACCAGCGGGAACTCAAGAGACCCAGTACTTC. This sequence encodes CASSLAPAGTQETQYF.

This clone was seen just once. The chain uses TRBV7-6 and TRBJ1-1, with 8 bases identical to TRBD1. This CDR3 is built from 16 residues. Germline V lookup: CDR1 SGHVS, CDR2 FNYEAQ. Trimming removed 5 bases from V and 4 bases from J; junction bases left unmatched: 12. The CDR3 reads CASSKGQANLVTEAFF. Written as DNA, the CDR3 is TGTGCCAGCAGCAAGGGACAGGCAAACTTAGTCACTGAAGCTTTCTTT.

In this sample, this clone turned up a few times. The gene calls are TRBV5-1 and TRBJ1-4; 7 nucleotides line up with TRBD1. V trimming: 5 bases; J trimming: 0 bases; junction bases outside the gene matches: 16. The length of the CDR3 is 19 residues. CDR1 is SGHRS and CDR2 is YFSETQ in the germline V gene. CDR3 in DNA: TGCGCCAGCAGTCGACAGGGAGCTAGAATACCGACAACTAATGAAAAACTGTTTTTT. Encoded protein: CASSRQGARIPTTNEKLFF.

The chain has TRBV7-8 and TRBJ1-3; D may be TRBD1 (5 bases). The germline V gene has CDR1 SGHVS and CDR2 FQNEAQ. This CDR3 spans 16 amino acids. With 2 bases removed from V and 0 bases from J, the gap between germline ends came to 11 bases. The CDR3 region is CASSLLETVSGNTIYF. The DNA for the CDR3 is TGTGCCAGCAGCTTACTGGAGACAGTCTCTGGAAACACCATATATTTT.